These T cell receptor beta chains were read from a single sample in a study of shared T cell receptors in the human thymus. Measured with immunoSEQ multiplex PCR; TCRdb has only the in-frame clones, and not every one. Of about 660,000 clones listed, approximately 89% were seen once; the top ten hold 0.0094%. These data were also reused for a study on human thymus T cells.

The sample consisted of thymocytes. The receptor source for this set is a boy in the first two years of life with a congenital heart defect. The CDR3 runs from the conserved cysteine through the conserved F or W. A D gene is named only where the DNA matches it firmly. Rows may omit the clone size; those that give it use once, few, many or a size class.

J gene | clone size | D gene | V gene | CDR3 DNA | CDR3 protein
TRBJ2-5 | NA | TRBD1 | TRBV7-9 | TGTGCCAGCAGCTTATCCCCCGGGACAGGGAAGGGTCGGGAGACCCAGTACTTC | CASSLSPGTGKGRETQYF
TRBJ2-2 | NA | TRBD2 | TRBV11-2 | TGTGCCACGGTTTCCAGGCGGGAGTGGGACACCGGGGAGCTGTTTTTT | CATVSRREWDTGELFF
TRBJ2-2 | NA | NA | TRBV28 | TGTGCCAGCAGTTTATCGGGACTCAAAATCTTCGCGAACACCGGGGAGCTGTTTTTT | CASSLSGLKIFANTGELFF
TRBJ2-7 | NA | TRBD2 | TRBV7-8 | TGTGCCAGCAGCTCGAGACTAGCCCACGAGCAGTACTTC | CASSSRLAHEQYF
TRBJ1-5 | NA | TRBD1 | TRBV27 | TGTGCCAGCAGTCCGTCGGACAGGGGACCGAGCAATCAGCCCCAGCATTTT | CASSPSDRGPSNQPQHF
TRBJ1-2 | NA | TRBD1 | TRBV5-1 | TGCGCCAGCAGCTTGGGGACAGGGGGAGGCTACACCTTC | CASSLGTGGGYTF
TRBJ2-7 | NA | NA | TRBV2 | TGTGCCAGCAGTGAAGGCGGCCCCAGGGATAGCTCCTACGAGCAGTACTTC | CASSEGGPRDSSYEQYF
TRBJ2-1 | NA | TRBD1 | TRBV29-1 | TGCAGCGTTGAATACAGGGGGTCTTACAATGAGCAGTTCTTC | CSVEYRGSYNEQFF
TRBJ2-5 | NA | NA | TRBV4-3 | TGCGCCAGCAGCCAAGAATCGTGGCTCCAAGAGACCCAGTACTTC | CASSQESWLQETQYF
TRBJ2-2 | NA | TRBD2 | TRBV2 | TGTGCCAGCAGGCGGGGGGGAGTGTCCACCGGGGAGCTGTTTTTT | CASRRGGVSTGELFF
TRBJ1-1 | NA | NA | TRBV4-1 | TGCGCCAGCAGCCACCCTATGGGCATGAACACTGAAGCTTTCTTT | CASSHPMGMNTEAFF
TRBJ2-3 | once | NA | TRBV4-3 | TGCGCCAGCAGCCGCAAGAGGGAACTCGAAAGGGCAGATACGCAGTATTTT | CASSRKRELERADTQYF
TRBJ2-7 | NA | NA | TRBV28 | TGTGCCAGCAGTTCCACCAGTGGGTCAGGTTACGAGCAGTACTTC | CASSSTSGSGYEQYF
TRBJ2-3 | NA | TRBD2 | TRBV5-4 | TGTGCCAGCAGTAGACTAGCGGGGGGTCACACAGATACGCAGTATTTT | CASSRLAGGHTDTQYF